This T cell receptor beta chain was captured by sequencing in a study of lymphopenia after photon versus proton radiotherapy. Method: immunoSEQ multiplex PCR; TCRdb's copy keeps in-frame clones and lacks some. The data show about 34,000 clones, with over 75% seen just once and approximately 15% held by the top ten. Trimming took 4 bases from V and 6 from J, leaving 14 bases between them. Germline V gene lookup returns CDR1 SGHKS and CDR2 YYEKEE (reference sequence). The length of the CDR3 is 13 residues. This clonotype originated in a woman between 70 and 85 years old with pancreatic cancer. The specimen comprised peripheral blood, sampled from a patient treated with proton-based radiotherapy. The chain employs TRBV5-5 and TRBJ2-7; no clear D gene. The CDR3 loop reads CASSMGMRLEQYF. The CDR3 region has the DNA TGTGCCAGCAGCATGGGGATGCGGCTCGAGCAGTACTTC. The full variable domain, completed using reference TRBV5-5 and TRBJ2-7, is DAGVTQSPTHLIKTRGQQVTLRCSPISGHKSVSWYQQVLGQGPQFIFQYYEKEERGRGNFPDRFSARQFPNYSSELNVNALLLGDSALYLCASSMGMRLEQYFGPGTRLTVT.